The present TCR beta chain was sequenced within a study of T cell responses to AZD1222 COVID-19 vaccine (dated by TCRdb to 2020 to 2023). About the study as a whole: AZD1222 recipients with second doses at about 4 weeks or about 12 weeks were pooled, because spike-specific TCR depth and breadth did not differ between schedules. TCR sequencing was performed for roughly 250 trial participants, of whom around 210 were given two doses of AZD1222 and about 25 were given two doses of MenACWY control vaccine. Trial participants were enrolled by age into subgroups of 18-55, 56-69 and 70-plus years, and around 150, 29 and 61 TCR-sequenced participants, respectively, were included in these subgroups. Study-level results and caveats: Conclusions about previously exposed vaccinees are limited because only a handful of AZD1222 recipients were SARS-CoV-2 seropositive at baseline. The vaccine-associated CD4 TCRs covered the entire spike protein, and the dominant responses fell in regions 160-218 and 743-854. Because no day 14 peak-response samples were available, repertoires were characterized only after the peak T cell response. Epitopes outside the regions mutated in the B.1.351 and B.1.1.7 variants were reportedly recognized by nearly half of the unique spike-specific TCRs. Participants were mostly white British, with more females than males. The authors suggested clonal diversity may have been underestimated. The 56-69-year group was small, and its depth increase did not reach significance, likely because of low power. A significant rise in spike-specific TCR breadth and depth was observed after two AZD1222 doses relative to day 0 and relative to MenACWY recipients.

The time point label, as the study defines it: baseline before first vaccination. Samples from vaccinated people were obtained from the UK trials COV001 and COV002, which included a single-blind randomized controlled phase 2/3 trial of AZD1222 (ChAdOx1 nCoV-19) in healthy adults. For TCRbeta chain sequencing, PBMC samples were collected from trial participants at day 0 and at day 28 after the second dose. The CDR3 regions of human TCRbeta chains were analyzed by immunosequencing. Concerning the study's data processing: TCRs in the repertoires were compared against a reference library of SARS-CoV-2-specific TCRs that had been generated with the MIRA antigen-specificity platform. Breadth meant the fraction of unique TCRs that were SARS-CoV-2-associated, whereas depth meant the fraction of total T cells that were SARS-CoV-2-associated. Using the MIRA data, every spike-specific TCR was mapped to the spike region that the TCR reacted to and assigned to either a CD4 or a CD8 class. Log10-transformed breadth and depth values were compared by one-way ANOVA with Sidak's multiple comparisons tests. This immuneACCESS table, as held by TCRdb, lists in-frame sequences with V and J called but not all clones. Of the missing ones, under half trace to an unresolved V gene in checked studies; the others have no known cause. V, J and clone size are taken as reported in that table, and D and trimming were inferred from the DNA itself. The sample yields approximately 150,000 clones; about nine tenths were counted once. The top ten clones comprise around 1.5% of the sample.

The CDR3 sequence holds 16 residues, the cysteine and phenylalanine included. The DNA shown is the 48-base CDR3, in frame from base 1. As regards this clone: Its recognized antigen is unknown. Base qualities are missing; no much larger clone stands one base away.

Sequencing used peripheral blood, obtained on day 0 of AZD1222 vaccination. This TCR came from an adult in good health. This chain joins TRBV1 to TRBJ2-7; TRBD2 is the table's D call, not checked against the DNA. TRBV1 is a known pseudogene. The bases are TGCACCAGCAGCCAAGATCCGGCTCCCCCGAGGCTTAGGCAGTACTTC. Its amino acids are CTSSQDPAPPRLRQYF.